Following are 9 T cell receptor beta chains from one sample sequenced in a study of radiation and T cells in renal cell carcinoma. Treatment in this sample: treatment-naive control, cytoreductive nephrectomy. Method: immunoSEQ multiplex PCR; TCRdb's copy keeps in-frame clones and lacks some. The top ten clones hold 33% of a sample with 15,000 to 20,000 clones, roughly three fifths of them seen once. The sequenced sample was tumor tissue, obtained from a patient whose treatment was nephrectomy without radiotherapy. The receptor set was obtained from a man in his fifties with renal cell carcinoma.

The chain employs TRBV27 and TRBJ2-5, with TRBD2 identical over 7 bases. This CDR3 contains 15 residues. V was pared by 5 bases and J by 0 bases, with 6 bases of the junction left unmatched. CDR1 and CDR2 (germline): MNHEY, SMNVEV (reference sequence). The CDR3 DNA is TGTGCCAGCAGTCCCCAGGGAGGGTACCAAGAGACCCAGTACTTC. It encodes CASSPQGGYQETQYF.

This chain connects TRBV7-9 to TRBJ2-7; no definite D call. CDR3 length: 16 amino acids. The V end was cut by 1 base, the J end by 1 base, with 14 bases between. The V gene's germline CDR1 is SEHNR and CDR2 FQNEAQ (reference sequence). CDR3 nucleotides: TGTGCCAGCAGCTTAGTTCGGCAACCACGATCCTACGAGCAGTACTTC. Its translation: CASSLVRQPRSYEQYF.

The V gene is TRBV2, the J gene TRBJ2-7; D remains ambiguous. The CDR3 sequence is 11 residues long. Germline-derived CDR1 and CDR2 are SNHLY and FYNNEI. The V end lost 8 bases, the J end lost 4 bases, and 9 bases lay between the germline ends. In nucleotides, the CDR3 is TGTGCCAGCGATCGATATTACGAGCAGTACTTC. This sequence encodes CASDRYYEQYF.

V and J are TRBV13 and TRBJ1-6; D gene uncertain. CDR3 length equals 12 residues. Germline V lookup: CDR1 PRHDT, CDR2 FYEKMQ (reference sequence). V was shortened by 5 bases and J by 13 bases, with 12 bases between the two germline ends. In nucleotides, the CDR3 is TGTGCCAGCAGCGTCGACAAGACTCCCCTCCACTTT. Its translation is CASSVDKTPLHF.

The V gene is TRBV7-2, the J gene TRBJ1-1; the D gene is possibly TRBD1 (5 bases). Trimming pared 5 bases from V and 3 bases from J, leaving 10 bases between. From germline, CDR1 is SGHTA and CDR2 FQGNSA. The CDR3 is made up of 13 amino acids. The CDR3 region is CASSPTGYTEAFF. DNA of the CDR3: TGTGCCAGCAGCCCAACAGGTTACACTGAAGCTTTCTTT. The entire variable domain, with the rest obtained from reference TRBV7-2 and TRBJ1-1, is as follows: GAGVSQSPSNKVTEKGKDVELRCDPISGHTALYWYRQSLGQGLEFLIYFQGNSAPDKSGLPSDRFSAERTGGSVSTLTIQRTQQEDSAVYLCASSPTGYTEAFFGQGTRLTVV.

The CDR3 DNA follows: TGTGCCAGCAGCAATAGCATCTCTGGGGCCAACGTCCTGACTTTC. Translated: CASSNSISGANVLTF. V usage is TRBV7-3 and J usage is TRBJ2-6, with D unclear. Between the trimmed V and J ends, which lost 5 bases and 0 bases, there was a span of 8 bases. CDR1 is SGHTA and CDR2 is FQGTGA in the germline V gene. The CDR3 has 15 amino acids.

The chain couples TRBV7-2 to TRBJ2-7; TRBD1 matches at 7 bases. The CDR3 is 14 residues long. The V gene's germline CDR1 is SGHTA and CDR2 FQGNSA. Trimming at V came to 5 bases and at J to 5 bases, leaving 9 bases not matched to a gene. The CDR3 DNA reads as TGTGCCAGCAGCGTACGACAGGGCTGGAACGAGCAGTACTTC. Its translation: CASSVRQGWNEQYF. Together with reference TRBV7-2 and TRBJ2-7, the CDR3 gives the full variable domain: GAGVSQSPSNKVTEKGKDVELRCDPISGHTALYWYRQSLGQGLEFLIYFQGNSAPDKSGLPSDRFSAERTGGSVSTLTIQRTQQEDSAVYLCASSVRQGWNEQYFGPGTRLTVT.

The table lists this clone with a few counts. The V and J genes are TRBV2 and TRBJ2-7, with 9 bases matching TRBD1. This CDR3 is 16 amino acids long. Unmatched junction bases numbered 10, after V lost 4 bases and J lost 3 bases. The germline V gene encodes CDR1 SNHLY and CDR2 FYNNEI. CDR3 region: CASSGLRDRAIYEQYF. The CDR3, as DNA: TGTGCCAGCAGTGGACTGAGGGACAGGGCAATCTACGAGCAGTACTTC.

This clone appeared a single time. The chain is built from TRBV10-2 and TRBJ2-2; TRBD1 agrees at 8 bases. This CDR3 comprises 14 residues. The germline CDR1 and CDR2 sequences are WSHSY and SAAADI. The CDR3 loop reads CGSGGPPNTGELFF. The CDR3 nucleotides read TGCGGTTCAGGGGGCCCCCCTAACACCGGGGAGCTGTTTTTT.